This T cell receptor beta chain was observed in a study of T cells in Graves' hyperthyroidism and ophthalmopathy. Overall study context: Peripheral blood was collected at initial diagnosis, before any treatment.

There are a few counts of this clonotype. Its antigen is unknown. Amplified regions were TCR beta CDR3 sequences from RNA transcripts. HTBI primers were used for first-round RT-PCR of the TCR CDR3. MiXCR, applied by TCRdb to the multiplex PCR reads, yields one record per CDR3 protein. The sample yields a few hundred thousand distinct CDR3 sequences, under 15% seen once. Study-level points and caveats: Blood held most thyroid clonotypes expanded above 0.001 frequency.

The sequence was obtained from a woman aged 30 to 39 with Graves' hyperthyroidism. Sequenced material: blood.

This chain's CDR3 is CASSWGQGYNSPLHF. The CDR3 DNA reads TGTGCCAGCAGTTGGGGACAGGGCTATAATTCACCCCTCCACTTT. V is TRBV27 and J is TRBJ1-6, with 9 bases that match TRBD1. The CDR3 spans 15 residues. The germline V gene has CDR1 MNHEY and CDR2 SMNVEV (reference sequence). V lost 4 bases to trimming and J lost 3 bases; unmatched junction nucleotides: 1.